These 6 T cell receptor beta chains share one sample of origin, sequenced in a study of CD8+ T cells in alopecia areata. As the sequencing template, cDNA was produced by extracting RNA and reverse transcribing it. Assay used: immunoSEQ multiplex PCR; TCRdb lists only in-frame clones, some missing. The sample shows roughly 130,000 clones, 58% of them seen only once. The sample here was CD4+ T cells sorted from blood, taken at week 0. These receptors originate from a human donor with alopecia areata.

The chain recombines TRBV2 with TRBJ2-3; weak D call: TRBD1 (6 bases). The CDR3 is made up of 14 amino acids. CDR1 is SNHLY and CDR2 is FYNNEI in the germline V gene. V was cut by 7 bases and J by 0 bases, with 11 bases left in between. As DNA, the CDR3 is TGTGCCAGCAAACAGGGAACTAGCACAGATACGCAGTATTTT. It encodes CASKQGTSTDTQYF.

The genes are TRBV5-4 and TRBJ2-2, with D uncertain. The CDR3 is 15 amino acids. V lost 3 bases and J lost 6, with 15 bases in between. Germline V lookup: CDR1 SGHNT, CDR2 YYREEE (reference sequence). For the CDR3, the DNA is TGTGCCAGCAGCTCCACCTCGCAAGGCCCCGGGGAGCTGTTTTTT. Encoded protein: CASSSTSQGPGELFF.

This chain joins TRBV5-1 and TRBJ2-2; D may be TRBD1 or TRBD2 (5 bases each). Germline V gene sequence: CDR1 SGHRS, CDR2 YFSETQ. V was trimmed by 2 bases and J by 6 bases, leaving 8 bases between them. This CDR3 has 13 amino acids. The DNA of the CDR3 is TGCGCCAGCAGCTTCGGGACGGCCGGGGAGCTGTTTTTT. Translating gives CASSFGTAGELFF.

In DNA, the CDR3 is TGTGCCAGCAGTTTACAAGGACTCTACAATGAGCAGTTCTTC. This translates into CASSLQGLYNEQFF. The V and J genes are TRBV27 and TRBJ2-1, with D maybe TRBD2 (5 bases). V lost 2 bases and J 3 bases, leaving 8 bases between the germline ends. Germline loops: CDR1 MNHEY, CDR2 SMNVEV (reference sequence). The CDR3 sequence is 14 residues long.

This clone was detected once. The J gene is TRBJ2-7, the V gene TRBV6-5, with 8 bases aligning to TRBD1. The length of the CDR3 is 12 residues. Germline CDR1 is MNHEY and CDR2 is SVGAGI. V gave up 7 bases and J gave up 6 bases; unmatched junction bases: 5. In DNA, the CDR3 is TGTGCCAGCACCGACGGACAGGGCGAGCAGTACTTC. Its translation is CASTDGQGEQYF.

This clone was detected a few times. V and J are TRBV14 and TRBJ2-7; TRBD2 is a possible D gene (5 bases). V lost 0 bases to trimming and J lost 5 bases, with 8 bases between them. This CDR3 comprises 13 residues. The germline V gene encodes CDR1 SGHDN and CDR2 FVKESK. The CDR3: CASSQDQEDEQYF. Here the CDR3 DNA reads TGTGCCAGCAGCCAAGATCAGGAGGACGAGCAGTACTTC.